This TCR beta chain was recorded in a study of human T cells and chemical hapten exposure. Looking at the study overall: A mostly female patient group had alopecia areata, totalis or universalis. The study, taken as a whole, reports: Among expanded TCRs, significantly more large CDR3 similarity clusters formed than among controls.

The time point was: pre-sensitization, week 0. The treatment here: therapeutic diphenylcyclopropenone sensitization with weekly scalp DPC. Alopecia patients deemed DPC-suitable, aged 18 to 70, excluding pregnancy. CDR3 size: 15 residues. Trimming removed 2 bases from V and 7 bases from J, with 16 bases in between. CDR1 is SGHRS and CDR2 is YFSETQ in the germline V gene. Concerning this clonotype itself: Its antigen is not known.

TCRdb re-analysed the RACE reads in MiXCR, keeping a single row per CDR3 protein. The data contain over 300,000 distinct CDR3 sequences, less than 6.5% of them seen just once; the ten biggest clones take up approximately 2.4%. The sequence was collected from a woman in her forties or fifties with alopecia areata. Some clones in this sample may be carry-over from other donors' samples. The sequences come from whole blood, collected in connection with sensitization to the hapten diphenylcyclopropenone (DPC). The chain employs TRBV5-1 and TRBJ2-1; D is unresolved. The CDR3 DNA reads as TGCGCCAGCAGCTTATCCAGTCCCGGACCTAATGAGCAGTTCTTC. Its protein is CASSLSSPGPNEQFF.